The source of this TCR beta chain is a study of cytotoxic CD8 clonotypes in ibrutinib-treated CLL. Some clones are missing from TCRdb's copy, which holds only in-frame ones; the method was immunoSEQ multiplex PCR. The sample holds approximately 300,000 clones, about 80% seen once. The V gene's germline CDR1 is LNHDA and CDR2 SQIVND (reference sequence). V lost 9 bases and J lost 0; bases outside the gene matches: 10. There are 16 residues in the CDR3. Material: PBMCs, obtained before ibrutinib treatment. The J gene is TRBJ1-4, the V gene TRBV19, with 7 bases lining up with TRBD1. This clonotype was sampled from a human donor with chronic lymphocytic leukemia. The CDR3 sequence: CASRDRHLATNEKLFF. CDR3 bases: TGTGCCAGCCGGGACAGACATTTAGCAACTAATGAAAAACTGTTTTTT.